This T cell receptor beta chain stems from a study of CD8 T cells in Susac syndrome. Points from the study as a whole: When the CD4+ T cell repertoires of patients with Susac syndrome were examined, they did not show any clonal expansion.

Concerning this clonotype itself: Its antigen is as yet unknown.

After extraction with the RNeasy kit, about 0.45 to 1 ug of the RNA was reverse transcribed using random hexamers. The method of amplification for TCR beta CDR3 was immunoSEQ multiplex PCR, covering 54 Vbeta and 13 Jbeta. Via MiXCR, TCRdb re-called the immunoSEQ multiplex PCR reads, giving one row per CDR3 protein. This table holds roughly 250,000 distinct CDR3 sequences, approximately 95% found once. The ends lost 4 bases at V and 5 bases at J; junction bases unmatched: 7. Germline assignment: CDR1 KGHDR and CDR2 SFDVKD. The CDR3 is made up of 16 amino acids. Purification of the CD8+ and CD4+ T cells relied on negative isolation, and TEMRA cells underwent FACS enrichment.

The origin of this receptor is a human donor with Susac syndrome. Material for sequencing was CD4+ T cells from PBMCs. The J gene is TRBJ2-3, the V gene TRBV24-1, with 11 nucleotides matching TRBD2. CDR3 coding DNA: TGTGCCACCAGTGACCATGGGACTAGCGGTGTAGATACGCAGTATTTT. Residues: CATSDHGTSGVDTQYF.